These 8 T cell receptor beta chains were sequenced from one sample in a study of T cell responses to AZD1222 COVID-19 vaccine. Produced via immunoSEQ multiplex PCR; TCRdb's table is partial and in-frame only. The table includes roughly 150,000 clones, around 90% detected once. The material sequenced was peripheral blood, taken 28 days after the second AZD1222 dose. These receptors were collected from an adult who received the AZD1222 COVID-19 vaccine.

This clone is a singleton in its sample. The rearrangement links TRBV12-5 to TRBJ2-1, with 9 bases lining up with TRBD1. CDR3 length: 15 amino acids. The germline V gene encodes CDR1 LGHNT and CDR2 FRNRAP. V lost 6 bases, J lost 7 bases, and 10 bases stayed unmatched. The CDR3 nucleotides are TGTGCTAGTGGACGGACAGGGGTGTTTGGTAATGAGCAGTTCTTC. This translates into CASGRTGVFGNEQFF.

This clone was observed a handful of times. The V gene is TRBV16, the J gene TRBJ1-2; the D gene is possibly TRBD1 (5 bases). This CDR3 comprises 15 residues. Trimming took 0 bases from V and 3 from J, leaving 11 bases between them. Germline V gives CDR1 KGHSY, CDR2 FQNENV. CDR3 amino acids: CASSQSLQGHYGYTF. CDR3 bases: TGTGCCAGCAGCCAATCGCTCCAGGGACACTATGGCTACACCTTC.

This chain connects TRBV5-4 to TRBJ1-3; perhaps TRBD1 as D (6 bases). CDR3 size: 14 residues. Germline assignment: CDR1 SGHNT and CDR2 YYREEE (reference sequence). Between the trimmed V and J ends, which lost 0 bases and 4 bases, there was a span of 8 bases. The CDR3 nucleotides read TGTGCCAGCAGCTTGGACAGGGCGGGAAACACCATATATTTT. It is translated as CASSLDRAGNTIYF. The full variable domain, with the rest looked up from reference TRBV5-4 and TRBJ1-3, is ETGVTQSPTHLIKTRGQQVTLRCSSQSGHNTVSWYQQALGQGPQFIFQYYREEENGRGNFPPRFSGLQFPNYSSELNVNALELDDSALYLCASSLDRAGNTIYFGEGSWLTVV.

The chain has TRBV1 and TRBJ1-1. TRBV1 is a known pseudogene. This CDR3 spans 18 amino acids. CDR3 sequence reads: CTSSQDRGISEGNTEAFF. The CDR3 DNA reads as TGCACCAGCAGCCAAGATCGGGGCATTTCAGAGGGGAACACTGAAGCTTTCTTT.

This chain joins TRBV9 and TRBJ2-2; TRBD2 matches 7 bases. Trimming removed 3 bases from V and 5 bases from J; junction bases left unmatched: 13. Germline CDR1 is SGDLS and CDR2 is YYNGEE. The CDR3 is 17 residues long. Here the CDR3 DNA reads TGTGCCAGCAGCGAGGCCCTAGGCGGGAGTCGGACCGGGGAGCTGTTTTTT. Translated, it gives CASSEALGGSRTGELFF.

The chain couples TRBV28 to TRBJ1-4; D is unclear. V was clipped by 6 bases and J by 8 bases, with 13 bases between them. CDR3 size: 13 residues. The germline gives CDR1 MDHEN, CDR2 SYDVKM. DNA of the CDR3: TGTGCCAGCAGACCCGGGTACCGAGAAAAACTGTTTTTT. Its translation is CASRPGYREKLFF.

The chain carries TRBV2 and TRBJ1-1, with no clear D. Germline assignment: CDR1 SNHLY and CDR2 FYNNEI. CDR3 size: 15 residues. V was cut by 6 bases and J by 0 bases, with 14 bases left in between. For the CDR3, the DNA is TGTGCCAGCAGATCCCAGATCTCCGTGAACACTGAAGCTTTCTTT. Protein: CASRSQISVNTEAFF.

The rearrangement links TRBV19 to TRBJ1-5; 7 nucleotides line up with TRBD1. CDR1 and CDR2 (germline): LNHDA, SQIVND (reference sequence). The CDR3 sequence is 17 residues long. Trimming cost V 5 bases and J 6 bases; bases outside gene matches: 16. This CDR3 is CASSFARAQGSGQPQHF. CDR3 in DNA: TGTGCCAGTAGTTTTGCTCGCGCACAGGGGTCCGGTCAGCCCCAGCATTTT.